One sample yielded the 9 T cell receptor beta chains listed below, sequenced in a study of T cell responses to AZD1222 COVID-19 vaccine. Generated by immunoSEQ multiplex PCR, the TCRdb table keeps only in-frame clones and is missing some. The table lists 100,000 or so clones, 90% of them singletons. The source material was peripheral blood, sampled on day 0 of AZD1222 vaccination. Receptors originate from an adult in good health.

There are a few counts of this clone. The CDR3 sequence is CASSQTATNEKLFF. The DNA for the CDR3 is TGTGCCAGCAGTCAGACAGCAACTAATGAAAAACTGTTTTTT. The rearrangement joins TRBV6-5 to TRBJ1-4, with D possibly being TRBD1 (5 bases). V was trimmed by 5 bases and J by 0 bases, leaving 7 bases between them. The germline V gene encodes CDR1 MNHEY and CDR2 SVGAGI. The CDR3 spans 14 residues.

CDR3 protein: CSVGEGLGGANVLTF. The CDR3 DNA sequence: TGCAGCGTTGGCGAAGGCCTCGGTGGGGCCAACGTCCTGACTTTC. This rearrangement joins TRBV29-1 to TRBJ2-6; no reliable D call. The V gene lost 4 bases and the J gene lost 3 bases, with 13 bases spanning the gap. This CDR3 is 15 amino acids long. The germline CDR1 and CDR2 sequences are SQVTM and ANQGSEA.

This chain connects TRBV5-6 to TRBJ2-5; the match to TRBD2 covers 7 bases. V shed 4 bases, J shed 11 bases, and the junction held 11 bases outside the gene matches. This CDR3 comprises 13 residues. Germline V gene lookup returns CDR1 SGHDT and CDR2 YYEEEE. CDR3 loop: CASSMRLSSGQYF. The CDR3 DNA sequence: TGTGCCAGCAGCATGCGACTTTCTAGCGGACAGTACTTC.

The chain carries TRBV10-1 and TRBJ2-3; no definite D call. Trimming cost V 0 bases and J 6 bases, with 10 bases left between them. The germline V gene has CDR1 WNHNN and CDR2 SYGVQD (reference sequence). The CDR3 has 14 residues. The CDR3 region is CASSESLGRDTQYF. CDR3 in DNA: TGCGCCAGCAGTGAGTCCCTAGGGCGGGATACGCAGTATTTT.

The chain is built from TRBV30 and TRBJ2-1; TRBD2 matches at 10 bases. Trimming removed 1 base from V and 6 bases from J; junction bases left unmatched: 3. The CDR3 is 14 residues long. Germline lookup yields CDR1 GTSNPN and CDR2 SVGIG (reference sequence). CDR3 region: CAWSGGLASNEQFF. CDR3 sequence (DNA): TGTGCCTGGAGTGGGGGACTAGCGAGCAATGAGCAGTTCTTC.

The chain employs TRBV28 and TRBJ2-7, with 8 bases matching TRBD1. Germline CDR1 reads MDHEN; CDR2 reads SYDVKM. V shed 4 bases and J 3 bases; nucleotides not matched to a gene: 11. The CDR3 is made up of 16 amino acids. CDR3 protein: CASSYGTDRGFYEQYF. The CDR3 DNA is TGTGCCAGCAGTTATGGCACCGACAGGGGATTCTACGAGCAGTACTTC.

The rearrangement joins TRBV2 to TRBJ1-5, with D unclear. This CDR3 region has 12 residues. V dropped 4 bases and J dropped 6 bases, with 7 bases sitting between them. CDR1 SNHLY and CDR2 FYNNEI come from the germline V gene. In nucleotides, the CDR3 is TGTGCCAGCAGTGGGGATCTTCAGCCCCAGCATTTT. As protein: CASSGDLQPQHF.

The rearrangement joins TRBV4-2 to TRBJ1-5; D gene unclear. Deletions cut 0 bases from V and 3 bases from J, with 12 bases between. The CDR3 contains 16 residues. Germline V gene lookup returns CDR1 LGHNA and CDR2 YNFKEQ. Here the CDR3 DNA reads TGTGCCAGCAGCCAAGATCACCAACCGATCAATCAGCCCCAGCATTTT. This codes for CASSQDHQPINQPQHF.

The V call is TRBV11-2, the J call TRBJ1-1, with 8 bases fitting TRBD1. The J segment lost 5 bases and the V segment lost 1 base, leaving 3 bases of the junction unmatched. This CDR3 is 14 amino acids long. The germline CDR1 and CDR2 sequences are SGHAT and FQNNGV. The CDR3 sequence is CASSLGQGWTEAFF. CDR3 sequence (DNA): TGTGCCAGCAGCTTAGGACAGGGGTGGACTGAAGCTTTCTTT.